Listed here are 8 T cell receptor beta chains from one sample, sequenced in a study of blood T cells in healthy people across ages (dated by TCRdb to between 2014 and 2017). Library method: 5' RACE. Sequencing instrument: Illumina HiSeq 2500. A second PCR of about 7 to 12 cycles was run with a J-beta primer mix and a sample-barcoded 5' primer. TCRdb reworked the public reads: Q25 trimming with fastp, MiXCR clone assembly, productive beta chains retained. All rows with the same CDR3 protein become a single entry with the most common DNA and genes. The sample table records some 1.1 million distinct CDR3 sequences; roughly two fifths of these occur just once. 13% of the sample lies in the top ten. Sequenced material: blood. The receptors stem from a man younger than 35 in good health.

The CDR3 bases are TGTGCCAGCAGGGGGTCGGCTCGGAACACTGAAGCTTTCTTT. Translation: CASRGSARNTEAFF. The rearrangement uses TRBV6-2 or TRBV6-3 and TRBJ1-1; D not certain. This CDR3 has 14 residues. In germline, CDR1 is MNHEY, CDR2 SVGEGT. V gave up 6 bases and J gave up 1 base, with 12 bases separating them.

The rearrangement uses TRBV20-1 and TRBJ1-2; D is unclear. This CDR3 is 12 amino acids long. Germline V CDR1 and CDR2: DFQATT, SNEGSKA (reference sequence). Trimming removed 2 bases from V and 1 base from J, with 5 bases in between. The CDR3 protein is CSARSRNYGYTF. As DNA, the CDR3 is TGCAGTGCTAGAAGTCGTAACTATGGCTACACCTTC.

This clonotype has only a few counts. The chain couples TRBV3-1 to TRBJ2-2; D is ambiguous. The ends were cut back, 1 base at V and 4 bases at J, with 4 bases in the middle. The length of the CDR3 is 13 residues. Per germline, CDR1 LGHDT and CDR2 YNNKEL (reference sequence). The chain's CDR3 is CASSQVRTGELFF. Here the CDR3 DNA reads TGTGCCAGCAGCCAAGTCCGCACCGGGGAGCTGTTTTTT.

J is TRBJ1-1 and V is TRBV12-3 or TRBV12-4; unclear D gene. V lost 2 bases and J lost 1, with 5 bases in between. The CDR3 has 13 residues. Here the CDR3 reads CASSLNPNTEAFF. DNA for the CDR3: TGTGCCAGCAGTTTAAACCCGAACACTGAAGCTTTCTTT.

CDR3 sequence (DNA): TGTGCCTGGAGTGTGCAGGGGGCTGAAGCTTTCTTT. Translating it yields CAWSVQGAEAFF. V is TRBV30 and J is TRBJ1-1; 7 nucleotides agree with TRBD1. Trimming cost V 0 bases and J 6 bases; bases outside gene matches: 1. Germline V CDR1 and CDR2: GTSNPN, SVGIG (reference sequence). This CDR3 region has 12 residues.

This clonotype was observed a handful of times. The V call is TRBV4-1, the J call TRBJ2-5, with 7 bases fitting TRBD2. Germline values: CDR1 MGHRA, CDR2 YSYEKL. J lost 4 bases, V lost 4 bases, and 9 bases had no gene match. The CDR3 extends over 15 amino acids. Here the CDR3 reads CASSLSGGGGETQYF. CDR3 in DNA: TGCGCCAGCAGCCTTAGTGGGGGGGGAGGAGAGACCCAGTACTTC.

The chain recombines TRBV5-1 with TRBJ2-7; TRBD1 agrees at 8 bases. V shed 7 bases, J shed 2 bases, and the junction held 8 bases outside the gene matches. CDR3 length: 14 residues. Looked up from germline, CDR1 is SGHRS and CDR2 is YFSETQ. The CDR3 loop is CASGSGGPAYEQYF. The CDR3 DNA follows: TGCGCCAGCGGATCAGGGGGCCCTGCCTACGAGCAGTACTTC.

For this clonotype: The junction differs from germline at one of its ends, possibly a read error. The chain combines TRBV10-3 with TRBJ2-5; D may be TRBD1 (5 bases). The DNA end favors TRBJ2-7, so the J call may be wrong. CDR3 length: 14 residues. Germline loops: CDR1 ENHRY, CDR2 SYGVKD. CDR3 sequence: CASSFDRPPSEQYF. CDR3 DNA sequence: TGTGCCAGCAGTTTTGACAGACCCCCTAGCGAGCAGTACTTC.